This T cell receptor (beta chain) was identified in a study of Ad26.COV2.S vaccination and SARS-CoV-2 variants. Some clones are missing from TCRdb's copy, which holds only in-frame ones; the method was immunoSEQ multiplex PCR. The sample has about 440,000 clones, roughly 91% seen once. CDR1 and CDR2 from the germline V gene are SGHRS and YFSETQ. The CDR3 totals 14 residues. V was pared by 3 bases and J by 3 bases, with 4 bases of the junction left unmatched. Treatment of the sample: 15 to 20 received Ad26.COV2.S at low or high dose, single or two shots; 5 received placebo; per-sample allocation not given. Each sample was drawn 63 days after the first injection (of vaccine or placebo).

This TCR was recovered from a person between 18 and 65 years old who received the Ad26.COV2.S COVID-19 vaccine or a placebo. The chain carries TRBV5-1 and TRBJ2-5, with 8 bases identical to TRBD1. The material sequenced was peripheral blood, taken in a trial of Ad26.COV2.S vaccine versus placebo. CDR3 sequence reads: CASSSGTGEETQYF. The CDR3 nucleotides are TGCGCCAGCAGCTCGGGGACAGGAGAAGAGACCCAGTACTTC.